These 25 T cell receptor beta chains came from one sample sequenced in a study of metastatic and nonmetastatic thyroid tumors. Via MiXCR, TCRdb re-called the PCR reads. The sample records more than 50,000 clones, 20% to 25% being singletons. Thyroid surgery had not been preceded by any treatment in any patient. Sequencing was performed on blood. The receptor set was obtained from a female donor with papillary thyroid cancer or a benign thyroid nodule (not recorded which). Some clones in this sample may be carry-over from other donors' samples.

As to this clone: Mismatch with germline at one junction end may stem from a read error. The chain recombines TRBV24-1 with TRBJ2-3; tentatively, D is TRBD1 (6 bases). The length of the CDR3 is 14 residues. Germline V gives CDR1 KGHDR, CDR2 SFDVKD. The CDR3 spells CATRGQYSTDTEYF. The CDR3, as DNA: TGTGCCACAAGAGGACAGTATAGCACAGATACGGAGTATTTT.

This clone occurred many times. This chain uses TRBV20-1 with TRBJ1-2, with no clear D. The V gene's germline CDR1 is DFQATT and CDR2 SNEGSKA (reference sequence). Between the trimmed V and J ends, which lost 6 bases and 8 bases, there was a span of 13 bases. The CDR3 has 11 residues. CDR3 protein: CSAEGVSGYTF. The CDR3 bases are TGCAGTGCAGAGGGAGTTAGCGGCTACACCTTC.

Details on this clone: A much bigger clone sits one base away, suggesting this may be a read error. Within the sample, other DNA sequences also encode this same CDR3. The chain uses TRBV16 and TRBJ1-4; TRBD1 agrees at 7 bases. Germline V gene sequence: CDR1 KGHSY, CDR2 FQNENV. This CDR3 has 14 amino acids. The CDR3 sequence: CASSLRDSNEKLFF. The CDR3, as DNA: TGTGCAAGCAGCCTCCGGGACAGTAATGAAAAACTGTTTTTT.

This clone was observed at least ten times. The chain recombines TRBV5-1 with TRBJ2-2; D unclear. The CDR3 has 13 residues. Between the trimmed V and J ends, which lost 6 bases and 5 bases, there was a span of 11 bases. The germline V gene encodes CDR1 SGHRS and CDR2 YFSETQ. CDR3 sequence: CASTPWATGELFF. The CDR3 DNA is TGCGCCAGCACCCCGTGGGCAACCGGGGAGCTGTTTTTT.

This clone was seen ten or more times. The V call is TRBV20-1, the J call TRBJ2-1, with 13 bases aligning to TRBD2. J was trimmed by 10 bases and V by 5 bases; bases with no gene match: 8. The CDR3 totals 14 residues. Germline V gene data show CDR1 as DFQATT and CDR2 as SNEGSKA (reference sequence). CDR3 amino acids: CSARGTSGIEEQFF. In DNA form, the CDR3 reads TGCAGTGCTCGAGGGACTAGCGGGATAGAAGAGCAGTTCTTC.

This clone appeared many times. The J gene is TRBJ1-5, the V gene TRBV19; unclear D gene. Germline assignment: CDR1 LNHDA and CDR2 SQIVND (reference sequence). This CDR3 region has 16 residues. Between the trimmed V and J ends, which lost 2 bases and 2 bases, there was a span of 13 bases. This chain's CDR3 is CASSIPGRAGNQPQHF. In DNA, the CDR3 is TGTGCCAGTAGTATACCCGGAAGAGCCGGCAATCAGCCCCAGCATTTT.

This clone occurred a few times. It may be a read error: a sequence one base away is much more abundant. The rearrangement uses TRBV12-5 and TRBJ2-5; tentative D call: TRBD1 (6 bases). Germline-derived CDR1 and CDR2 are LGHNT and FRNRAP. CDR3 size: 13 residues. The CDR3 DNA reads as TGTGCTAGTGGACCGGGACAACAAGAGACCCGGTACTTC. Its protein is CASGPGQQETRYF.

This clone was seen many times. This chain joins TRBV5-1 and TRBJ2-1; 10 bases align to TRBD2. The V gene end was trimmed by 4 bases and the J gene end by 7 bases; junction bases not matched to a gene: 11. Germline V CDR1 and CDR2: SGHRS, YFSETQ. The CDR3 totals 16 residues. CDR3 in DNA: TGCGCCAGCAGCGCAGGGACTAGCGATTTTGGTAATGAGCAGTTCTTC. This codes for CASSAGTSDFGNEQFF.

This clone turned up a few times. Given a much more abundant clone one base away, this may be a read error. The chain carries TRBV10-3 and TRBJ1-5; D remains unclear. V was shortened by 3 bases and J by 8 bases, with 8 bases between the two germline ends. The CDR3 is made up of 12 amino acids. Germline loops: CDR1 ENHRY, CDR2 SYGVKD. The CDR3 loop reads CAISDRNKPQHF. CDR3 in DNA: TGTGCCATCAGTGACAGGAATAAGCCCCAGCATTTT.

This clone was observed at least ten times. The same CDR3 also results from other DNA sequences found in this sample. This sequence joins TRBV27 and TRBJ2-1; D remains ambiguous. This CDR3 has 12 amino acids. Germline CDR1 MNHEY, CDR2 SMNVEV (reference sequence). Trimming left V 5 bases short and J 6 bases short, with 8 bases between. This CDR3 reads CASSLGGNEQFF. The CDR3 DNA follows: TGTGCCAGCAGTCTCGGCGGCAATGAGCAGTTCTTC.

The sample holds many counts of this clone. This rearrangement joins TRBV5-1 to TRBJ2-2; TRBD2 is a possible D gene (6 bases). The V gene's germline CDR1 is SGHRS and CDR2 YFSETQ. The V end lost 3 bases, the J end lost 5 bases, and 14 bases lay between the germline ends. The CDR3 is made up of 15 amino acids. In DNA, the CDR3 is TGCGCCAGCAGCTCTACGGGAGTGGGGACCGGGGAGCTGTTTTTT. Protein sequence: CASSSTGVGTGELFF.

This clone has a count of ten or more. The DNA for the CDR3 is TGCAGCGTTGGTGCTACAGAGAACACCGGGGAGCTGTTTTTT. Translating it yields CSVGATENTGELFF. The rearrangement uses TRBV29-1 and TRBJ2-2; D not certain. With 4 bases removed from V and 1 base from J, the gap between germline ends came to 10 bases. This CDR3 is 14 amino acids long. Germline V gene data show CDR1 as SQVTM and CDR2 as ANQGSEA.

This clone was counted ten times or more. CDR3 DNA sequence: TGTGCCTGGATAGACAGGGGCTATGGCTACACCTTC. Protein product: CAWIDRGYGYTF. This chain links TRBV30 with TRBJ1-2; TRBD1 matches 8 bases. The germline V gene encodes CDR1 GTSNPN and CDR2 SVGIG (reference sequence). The CDR3 runs to 12 residues. J lost 4 bases, V lost 4 bases, and 2 bases had no gene match.

This clone was seen a few times. The chain recombines TRBV2 with TRBJ2-3; 9 nucleotides match TRBD2. The CDR3 has 16 amino acids. V was clipped by 4 bases and J by 3 bases; unmatched bases: 8. The germline CDR1 and CDR2 sequences are SNHLY and FYNNEI. CDR3 protein: CASSGVSGSGTDTQYF. CDR3 DNA: TGTGCCAGCAGTGGAGTTAGCGGGAGTGGGACAGATACGCAGTATTTT.

This clone was found many times. The chain recombines TRBV7-9 with TRBJ1-2, with unresolved D. V dropped 1 base and J dropped 0 bases, with 6 bases sitting between them. CDR3 size: 14 residues. Germline loops: CDR1 SEHNR, CDR2 FQNEAQ (reference sequence). In DNA, the CDR3 is TGTGCCAGCAGCTTAGTGCGAGCTAACTATGGCTACACCTTC. Translation gives CASSLVRANYGYTF.

There are many counts of this clone. The rearrangement links TRBV27 to TRBJ2-2, with D unresolved. Trimming shortened V by 6 bases and J by 5 bases, and 10 bases separated the two germline ends. Germline CDR1 MNHEY, CDR2 SMNVEV (reference sequence). The length of the CDR3 is 13 residues. The CDR3 nucleotides are TGTGCCAGCAGCCCATCCGGGACCGGGGAGCTGTTTTTT. Translated: CASSPSGTGELFF.

This clone was detected many times. The V and J genes are TRBV6-1 and TRBJ2-3; D unclear. Germline V CDR1 and CDR2: MNHNS, SASEGT. The ends were cut back, 5 bases at V and 0 bases at J, with 3 bases in the middle. The CDR3 sequence is 12 residues long. In nucleotides, the CDR3 is TGTGCCAGCAGTTCCAGCACAGATACGCAGTATTTT. This sequence encodes CASSSSTDTQYF.

As to this clone: An end of the junction does not agree with germline; a read error may underlie this. V is TRBV12-3 or TRBV12-4 and J is TRBJ2-7; a possible D gene is TRBD2 (5 bases). This CDR3 comprises 13 residues. CDR3 amino acids: CASSLTDYYEQYF. In DNA form, the CDR3 reads TGTGCCAGCAGTTTAACAGACTACTACGAACAGTACTTC.

The CDR3, as DNA: TGTGCCAGCAGCCAAGATTGGGTCGGCTACACCTTC. Its protein is CASSQDWVGYTF. The chain couples TRBV3-1 to TRBJ1-2; D is unresolved. The CDR3 covers 12 residues. Trimming stripped 0 bases from V and 8 bases from J, with 7 bases between. The germline V gene encodes CDR1 LGHDT and CDR2 YNNKEL (reference sequence). Full variable domain (outside the CDR3, taken from reference TRBV3-1 and TRBJ1-2): DTAVSQTPKYLVTQMGNDKSIKCEQNLGHDTMYWYKQDSKKFLKIMFSYNNKELIINETVPNRFSPKSPDKAHLNLHINSLELGDSAVYFCASSQDWVGYTFGSGTRLTVV.

There are many counts of this clone. This chain uses TRBV4-1 with TRBJ1-1; 10 bases line up with TRBD1. The J segment lost 10 bases and the V segment lost 4 bases, leaving 6 bases of the junction unmatched. The CDR3 runs 13 residues. The germline gives CDR1 MGHRA, CDR2 YSYEKL. The CDR3 sequence: CASSLDRGRRAFF. The CDR3 DNA is TGCGCCAGCAGCCTTGACAGGGGGCGAAGAGCTTTCTTT.

Points on this clone: This may come from a read error, since a much larger clone is one base off. The rearrangement links TRBV20-1 to TRBJ2-3; D is perhaps TRBD1 (5 bases). CDR3 length equals 13 residues. Germline V gene sequence: CDR1 DFQATT, CDR2 SNEGSKA (reference sequence). CDR3 sequence reads: CSARGLAVDTQFF. The CDR3 DNA is TGCAGTGCTAGGGGGCTTGCGGTCGATACGCAGTTTTTT.

J is TRBJ2-2 and V is TRBV11-2, with D unclear. The V end lost 3 bases, the J end lost 7 bases, and 9 bases lay between the germline ends. Germline CDR1 and CDR2: SGHAT and FQNNGV. CDR3 length equals 13 residues. The CDR3 region has the DNA TGTGCCAGCAGCTTTTCCGTACTCGGGGAGCTGTTTTTT. As protein: CASSFSVLGELFF. Drawing the rest from reference TRBV11-2 and TRBJ2-2, the complete variable domain is EAGVAQSPRYKIIEKRQSVAFWCNPISGHATLYWYQQILGQGPKLLIQFQNNGVVDDSQLPKDRFSAERLKGVDSTLKIQPAKLEDSAVYLCASSFSVLGELFFGEGSRLTVL.

This clone was seen many times. The rearrangement uses TRBV28 and TRBJ2-6; TRBD1 matches at 9 bases. V shed 6 bases and J 0 bases; nucleotides not matched to a gene: 3. CDR3 length: 16 residues. Germline V lookup: CDR1 MDHEN, CDR2 SYDVKM. CDR3 amino acids: CASSQTGGSGANVLTF. The CDR3 DNA sequence: TGTGCCAGCAGCCAGACAGGGGGCTCTGGGGCCAACGTCCTGACTTTC. Drawing the rest from reference TRBV28 and TRBJ2-6, the complete variable domain is DVKVTQSSRYLVKRTGEKVFLECVQDMDHENMFWYRQDPGLGLRLIYFSYDVKMKEKGDIPEGYSVSREKKERFSLILESASTNQTSMYLCASSQTGGSGANVLTFGAGSRLTVL.

This clone was seen many times. V usage is TRBV20-1 and J usage is TRBJ2-5; 11 positions match TRBD2. CDR1 is DFQATT and CDR2 is SNEGSKA in the germline V gene (reference sequence). The CDR3 spans 17 residues. The DNA of the CDR3 is TGCACCCTAGGGGGACTAGCGGCGCGAATTAACCAAGAGACCCAGTACTTC. As protein: CTLGGLAARINQETQYF.

With respect to this clone: A much larger clone differs from this one at a single base, so this may be a read error. Because the CDR3 is missing its conserved closing phenylalanine or tryptophan, this is likely a read error. J is TRBJ2-5 and V is TRBV20-1, with a tentative D call TRBD2 (6 bases). Trimming left V 3 bases short and J 5 bases short, with 10 bases between. This CDR3 is built from 12 residues. Looked up from germline, CDR1 is DFQATT and CDR2 is SNEGSKA (reference sequence). In DNA, the CDR3 is TGCAGTGCTAGCGGCCGGGAGGAGACCCAGTACTAC. Its protein is CSASGREETQYY.